Here is one T cell receptor beta chain with its context. This clonotype counts as medium-sized (0.01 to 0.1%). Its antigen is currently not known. There are no base qualities to consult, and no much larger clone falls within one base. The library was obtained by 5' RACE. TCRdb names NextSeq 500 as the instrument used. The TCR library protocol attached a unique molecular identifier to each TCR cDNA molecule to allow correction of PCR and sequencing errors. In the paper's pipeline: Decombinator tools were used for TCR identification, UMI-based error correction and CDR3 extraction. Expanded TCRs were defined as those above a frequency of 2 per 1,000, corresponding to the top 1% of the tumor frequency distribution. Expanded tumor TCRs statistically deemed absent (corrected P<0.05) from at least one tumor region were classed as regional, and all other expanded tumor TCRs were classed as ubiquitous. Rényi diversity was computed with the R vegan package after subsampling each repertoire 100 times to 5,000 TCRs. To build CDR3 similarity networks, amino acid triplet string-kernel similarity was used, and CDR3s were connected when their pairwise similarity was above 0.82. The public reads were reprocessed in TCRdb via fastp at Q25 and MiXCR, keeping in-frame beta chains. Rows with one shared CDR3 protein collapse into an entry with the most common genes and DNA. TCRdb's processing, not the authors', yielded these V and J calls. The sample includes approximately 5,600 distinct CDR3 sequences, with around 9.8% observed a single time. In total, the top ten clones hold around 26% of the sample.

From the germline V gene, CDR1 is MNHEY and CDR2 is SVGAGI. Spanning cysteine to phenylalanine, the CDR3 consists of 14 amino acids. The kept DNA is CDR3 alone, 42 bases in frame from the first base. Relative to germline, V is 3 bases shorter and J is 2 bases shorter, with 8 bases between their ends. The data were obtained in a study of spatial heterogeneity in lung cancer (dated by TCRdb to about 2019). For the study in its entirety: Beta-chain transcripts were consistently detected in greater numbers than alpha-chain transcripts, which likely reflected higher beta-chain transcript abundance. TCR transcript counts in tumor regions correlated strongly with a T cell transcriptional module score from matched bulk RNA-seq. In the raw uncorrected reads, each unique combination of TCR and UMI appeared on average more than ten times. In non-small cell lung cancer, the study quantitatively compared TCR alpha and beta repertoires across several tumor regions, matched nontumor lung, and blood. Nonsynonymous mutation counts, determined by whole-exome sequencing of tumor tissue, were related to TCR repertoire features. At surgery, both alpha and beta chains were TCR-sequenced in around 240 tumor regions, fewer than 65 matched nontumor lung samples and over 50 PBMC samples.

The time point label, read with the paper, signifies: sample taken at primary tumor resection. The donors were more than 60 patients from the lung TRACERx cohort who had early-stage, untreated non-small cell lung cancer. Whole RNA extracted from tumor and nontumor lung tissue, or from cryopreserved PBMC samples, was used for TCR sequencing without cell sorting. Only patients for whom sufficient RNA was available from at least two tumor regions were selected for TCR sequencing. A lung pathologist reviewed the tumor and adjacent nontumor lung specimens before the specimens were selected. Study-wide findings and limitations: Estimated TCR-seq coverage of tumor T cells was only 5.5% to 8% for alpha chains and about 12% for beta chains. Confirming at a functional level the hypothesis that regional TCRs recognize regional mutations was considered to require additional single-cell paired TCR alpha and beta sequencing. A correlation was observed between the number of expanded intratumoral alpha and beta TCRs and the tumor nonsynonymous mutation count. The count of ubiquitous expanded TCRs correlated with the count of ubiquitous nonsynonymous mutations, and the count of regional expanded TCRs correlated with the count of regional nonsynonymous mutations.

The TCR was taken from a female donor with early-stage non-small cell lung cancer. The V and J genes are TRBV6-5 and TRBJ2-1; perhaps TRBD1 is the D gene, with 6 bases matching. Sequenced here: lung tumor tissue, sampled at surgery. The CDR3 corresponds to CASSYKGAYNEQFF. The DNA sequence follows: TGTGCCAGCAGTTATAAGGGGGCCTACAATGAGCAGTTCTTC.